This T cell receptor beta chain was sequenced for a study of CXCR3-negative and CXCR3-positive naive CD8 T cells. Study summary: Sequencing brought in 150 million or so TRB reads altogether, and each library got about 1.5 +/- 0.3 million. Whole-study results and caveats: Diversity in memory CD8+ cells fell much lower than the comparably high levels seen in both naive subsets. For naive cells, CXCR3-negative and CXCR3-positive subsets had similar TRBV-TRBJ usage; for memory cells, usage differed.

Researchers prepared the TRB cDNA libraries using 5' RACE with UMI labels. TCRdb processed the 5' RACE reads again and assigns one entry to each CDR3 protein, with no DNA. This sample's table reports about 43,000 distinct CDR3 sequences. Comment on this clonotype: Its antigen is unidentified.

The germline V gene encodes CDR1 LGHDT and CDR2 YNNKEL (reference sequence). This CDR3 has 17 residues. The sorting of each CD8+ T cell subset was done in triplicate, at 330,000 or so cells each. Sample: memory CD8+ T cells from blood. This receptor was identified in a human donor in good health. Some clones in this sample may be carry-over from other donors' samples. This chain connects TRBV3-1 to TRBJ1-3. CDR3 sequence: CASKISWPQSSGNTIYF.